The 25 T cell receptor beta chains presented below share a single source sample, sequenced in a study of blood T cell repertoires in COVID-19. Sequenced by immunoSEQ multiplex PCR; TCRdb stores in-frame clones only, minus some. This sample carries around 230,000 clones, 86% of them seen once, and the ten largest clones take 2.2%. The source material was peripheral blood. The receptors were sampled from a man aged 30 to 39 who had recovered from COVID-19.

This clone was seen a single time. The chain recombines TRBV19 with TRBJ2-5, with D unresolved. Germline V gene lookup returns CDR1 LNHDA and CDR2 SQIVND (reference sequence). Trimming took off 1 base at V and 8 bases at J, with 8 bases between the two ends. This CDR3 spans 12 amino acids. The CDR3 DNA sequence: TGTGCCAGTAGTATAGTCCCTGGCACCCAGTACTTC. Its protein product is CASSIVPGTQYF.

The CDR3 DNA is TGCAGTGTCCGGGACTATGGGGAGCAGTACTTC. Translated: CSVRDYGEQYF. The rearrangement links TRBV20-1 to TRBJ2-7, with TRBD2 identical over 7 bases. Trimming took 7 bases from V and 7 from J; bases not matched to a gene: 7. The CDR3 loop spans 11 amino acids. CDR1 is DFQATT and CDR2 is SNEGSKA in the germline V gene (reference sequence).

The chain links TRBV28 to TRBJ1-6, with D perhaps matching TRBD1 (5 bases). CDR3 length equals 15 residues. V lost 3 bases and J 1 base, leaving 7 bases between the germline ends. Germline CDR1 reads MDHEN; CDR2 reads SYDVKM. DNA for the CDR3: TGTGCCAGCAGTTTTGGGGGGTCCTATAATTCACCCCTCCACTTT. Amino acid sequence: CASSFGGSYNSPLHF.

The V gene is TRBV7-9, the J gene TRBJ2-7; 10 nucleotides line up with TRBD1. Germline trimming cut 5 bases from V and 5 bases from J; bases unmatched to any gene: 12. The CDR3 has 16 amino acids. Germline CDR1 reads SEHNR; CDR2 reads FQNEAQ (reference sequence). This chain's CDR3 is CASSRYKTGGWDEQYF. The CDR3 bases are TGTGCCAGCAGCCGATACAAGACAGGGGGCTGGGACGAGCAGTACTTC.

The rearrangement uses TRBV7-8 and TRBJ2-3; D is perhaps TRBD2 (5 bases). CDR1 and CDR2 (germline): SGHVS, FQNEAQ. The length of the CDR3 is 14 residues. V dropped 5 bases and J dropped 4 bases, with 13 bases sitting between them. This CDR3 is CASSRGLAADTQYF. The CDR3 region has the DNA TGTGCCAGCAGCCGAGGGCTAGCCGCAGATACGCAGTATTTT.

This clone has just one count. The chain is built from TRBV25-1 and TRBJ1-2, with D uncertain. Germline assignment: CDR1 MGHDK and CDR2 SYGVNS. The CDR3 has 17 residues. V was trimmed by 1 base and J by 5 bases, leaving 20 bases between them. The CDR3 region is CASSESLGIAFHYGYTF. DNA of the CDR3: TGTGCCAGCAGTGAATCTCTAGGAATCGCCTTTCATTATGGCTACACCTTC.

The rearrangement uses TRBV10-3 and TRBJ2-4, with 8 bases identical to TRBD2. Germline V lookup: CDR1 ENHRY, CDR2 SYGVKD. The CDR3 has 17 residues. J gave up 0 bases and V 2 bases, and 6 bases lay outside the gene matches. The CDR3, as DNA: TGTGCCATCAGTGAGACTAGCGGCCGCTTAGCCAAAAACATTCAGTACTTC. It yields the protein CAISETSGRLAKNIQYF.

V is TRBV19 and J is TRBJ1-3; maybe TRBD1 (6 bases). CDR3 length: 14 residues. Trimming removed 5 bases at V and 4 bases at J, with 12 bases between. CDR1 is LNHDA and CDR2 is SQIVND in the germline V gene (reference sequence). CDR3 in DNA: TGTGCCAGTAGTGCCAGGGGTACGGGAAACACCATATATTTT. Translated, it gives CASSARGTGNTIYF.

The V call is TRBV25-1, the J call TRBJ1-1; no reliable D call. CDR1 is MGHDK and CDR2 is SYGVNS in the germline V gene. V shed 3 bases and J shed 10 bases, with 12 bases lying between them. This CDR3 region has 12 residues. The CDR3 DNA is TGTGCCAGCAGTGACCTGGCGGCTGGAGCTTTCTTT. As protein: CASSDLAAGAFF.

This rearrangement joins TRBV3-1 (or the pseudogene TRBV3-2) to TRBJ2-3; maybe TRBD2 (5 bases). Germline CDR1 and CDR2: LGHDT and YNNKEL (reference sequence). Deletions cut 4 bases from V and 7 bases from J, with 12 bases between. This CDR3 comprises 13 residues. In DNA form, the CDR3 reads TGTGCCAGCAGCCCCCATGGAGGTAATACGCAGTATTTT. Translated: CASSPHGGNTQYF.

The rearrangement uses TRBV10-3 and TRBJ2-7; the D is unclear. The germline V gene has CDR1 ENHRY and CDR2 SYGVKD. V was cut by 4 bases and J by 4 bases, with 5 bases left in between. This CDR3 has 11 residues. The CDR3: CAISAGYEQYF. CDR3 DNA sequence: TGTGCCATCAGTGCAGGATACGAGCAGTACTTC.

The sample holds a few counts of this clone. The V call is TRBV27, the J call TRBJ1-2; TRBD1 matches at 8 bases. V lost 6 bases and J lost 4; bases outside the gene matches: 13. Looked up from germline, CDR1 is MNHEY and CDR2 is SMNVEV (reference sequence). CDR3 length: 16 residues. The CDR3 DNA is TGTGCCAGCAGCAGCTATTTCGGACAGGGCGGCTATGGCTACACCTTC. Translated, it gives CASSSYFGQGGYGYTF.

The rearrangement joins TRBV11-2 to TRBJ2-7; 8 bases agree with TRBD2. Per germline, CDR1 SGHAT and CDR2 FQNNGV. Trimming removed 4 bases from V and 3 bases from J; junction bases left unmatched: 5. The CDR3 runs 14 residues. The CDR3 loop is CASSYPGGSYEQYF. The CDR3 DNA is TGTGCCAGCAGCTACCCGGGGGGGAGCTACGAGCAGTACTTC.

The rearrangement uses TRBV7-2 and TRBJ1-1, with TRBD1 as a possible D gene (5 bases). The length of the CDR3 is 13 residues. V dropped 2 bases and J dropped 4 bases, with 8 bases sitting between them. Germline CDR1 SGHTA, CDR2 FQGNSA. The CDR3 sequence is CASSLSGTTEAFF. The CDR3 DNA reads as TGTGCCAGCAGCTTAAGCGGGACCACTGAAGCTTTCTTT.

CDR3 amino acids: CASSEPQGGYTF. In DNA form, the CDR3 reads TGTGCCAGCAGTGAACCACAGGGCGGCTACACCTTC. The V gene is TRBV6-1, the J gene TRBJ1-2, with D maybe TRBD1 (6 bases). Germline CDR1 and CDR2: MNHNS and SASEGT. The V and J ends lost 2 bases and 8 bases respectively, with 9 bases between them. CDR3 length: 12 amino acids.

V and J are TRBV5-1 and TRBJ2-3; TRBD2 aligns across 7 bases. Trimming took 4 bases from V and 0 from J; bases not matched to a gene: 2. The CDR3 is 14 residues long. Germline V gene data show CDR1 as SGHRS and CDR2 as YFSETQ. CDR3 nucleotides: TGCGCCAGCAGCCCCGGGGGGAGCACAGATACGCAGTATTTT. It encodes CASSPGGSTDTQYF.

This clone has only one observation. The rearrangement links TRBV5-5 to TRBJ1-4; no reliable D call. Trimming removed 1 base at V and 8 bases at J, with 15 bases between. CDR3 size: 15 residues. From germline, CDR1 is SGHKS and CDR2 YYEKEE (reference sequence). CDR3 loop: CASSLFLPGYEKLFF. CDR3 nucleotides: TGTGCCAGCAGCTTGTTTCTACCCGGGTACGAAAAACTGTTTTTT.

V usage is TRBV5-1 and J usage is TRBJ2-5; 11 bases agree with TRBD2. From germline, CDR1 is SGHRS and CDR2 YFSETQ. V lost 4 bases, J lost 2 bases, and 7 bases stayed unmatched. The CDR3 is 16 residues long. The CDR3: CASSQLTSGAQETQYF. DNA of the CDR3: TGCGCCAGCAGCCAATTGACTAGCGGGGCGCAAGAGACCCAGTACTTC.

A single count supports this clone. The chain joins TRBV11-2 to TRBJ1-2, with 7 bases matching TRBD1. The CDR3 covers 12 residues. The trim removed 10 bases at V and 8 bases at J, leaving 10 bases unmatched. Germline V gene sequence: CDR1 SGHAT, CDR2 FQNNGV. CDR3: CATVKTGRGYTF. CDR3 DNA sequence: TGTGCCACCGTAAAGACAGGGCGCGGCTACACCTTC.

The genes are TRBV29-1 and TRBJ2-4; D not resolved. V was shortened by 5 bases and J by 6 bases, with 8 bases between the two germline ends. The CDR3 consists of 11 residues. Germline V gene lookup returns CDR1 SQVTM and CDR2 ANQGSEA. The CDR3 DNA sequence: TGCAGCGTTTTTTCCGGAAACATTCAGTACTTC. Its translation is CSVFSGNIQYF.

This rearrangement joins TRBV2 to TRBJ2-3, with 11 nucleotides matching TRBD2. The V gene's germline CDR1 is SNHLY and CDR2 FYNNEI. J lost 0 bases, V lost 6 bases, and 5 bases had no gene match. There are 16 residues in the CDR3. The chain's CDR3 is CASSYRLAGSTDTQYF. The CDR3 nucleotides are TGTGCCAGCAGCTATCGACTAGCGGGGAGCACAGATACGCAGTATTTT.

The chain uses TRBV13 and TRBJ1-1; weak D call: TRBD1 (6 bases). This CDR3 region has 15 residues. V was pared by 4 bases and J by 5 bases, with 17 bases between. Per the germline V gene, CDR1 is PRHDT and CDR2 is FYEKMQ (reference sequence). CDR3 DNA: TGTGCCAGCAGCTCACCAAGGACAGAGGGAACTGAAGCTTTCTTT. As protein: CASSSPRTEGTEAFF.

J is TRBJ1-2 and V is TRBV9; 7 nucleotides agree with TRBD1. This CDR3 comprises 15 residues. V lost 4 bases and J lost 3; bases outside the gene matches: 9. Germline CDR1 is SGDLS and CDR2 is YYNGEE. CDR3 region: CASSSTGTLDYGYTF. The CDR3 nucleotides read TGTGCCAGCAGCTCGACAGGGACGTTGGACTATGGCTACACCTTC.

In nucleotides, the CDR3 is TGCGCCAGCAGCTTGGCTACTAGCGGGGGGACCAAAAGCCAAGAGACCCAGTACTTC. Encoded protein: CASSLATSGGTKSQETQYF. V is TRBV5-1 and J is TRBJ2-5, with 12 nucleotides matching TRBD2. Looked up from germline, CDR1 is SGHRS and CDR2 is YFSETQ. The CDR3 contains 19 residues. The J segment lost 1 base and the V segment lost 0 bases, leaving 10 bases of the junction unmatched.

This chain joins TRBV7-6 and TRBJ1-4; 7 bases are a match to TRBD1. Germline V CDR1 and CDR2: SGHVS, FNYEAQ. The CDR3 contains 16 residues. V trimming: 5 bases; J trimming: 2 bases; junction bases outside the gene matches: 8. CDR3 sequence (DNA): TGTGCCAGCAGCCATGCGACAGGGAGGACTAATGAAAAACTGTTTTTT. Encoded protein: CASSHATGRTNEKLFF. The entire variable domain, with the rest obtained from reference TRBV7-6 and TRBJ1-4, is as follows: GAGVSQSPRYKVTKRGQDVALRCDPISGHVSLYWYRQALGQGPEFLTYFNYEAQQDKSGLPNDRFSAERPEGSISTLTIQRTEQRDSAMYRCASSHATGRTNEKLFFGSGTQLSVL.